The clone carrying this TCR beta chain was seen only a few times. This entry belongs to a study of T cell responses to AZD1222 COVID-19 vaccine. The CDR3 runs to 15 residues. Germline trimming cut 4 bases from V and 3 bases from J; bases unmatched to any gene: 3. Germline CDR1 SEHNR, CDR2 FQNEAQ (reference sequence). TCRdb's table, derived via immunoSEQ multiplex PCR, lists solely in-frame clones and lacks some. Among under 40,000 clones listed, about 84% were seen once. This chain joins TRBV7-9 and TRBJ2-3, with TRBD2 matching over 11 bases. Sequencing used peripheral blood, obtained 28 days after the second AZD1222 dose. The TCR originated in an adult who received the AZD1222 COVID-19 vaccine. The CDR3 nucleotides read TGTGCCAGCAGCTCCTGGACTAGCGGGACAGATACGCAGTATTTT. Amino acids: CASSSWTSGTDTQYF.